Below are 21 T cell receptor beta chains sequenced from a single sample in a study of shared clonotypes between healthy human individuals. Profiling relied on immunoSEQ multiplex PCR, and the TCRdb table lists in-frame clones only, not all of them. The table lists about 110,000 clones, roughly 70% of them singletons. Sequencing input: memory CD8+ T cells sorted from blood. The subset here: CD45RO+ cells pooled with CCR7-negative TemRA cells. These receptors were taken from a woman in her twenties or thirties in good health.

This chain uses TRBV15 with TRBJ2-7; weak D call: TRBD2 (6 bases). Germline CDR1 is LNHNV and CDR2 is YYDKDF (reference sequence). V lost 3 bases and J 7 bases, leaving 16 bases between the germline ends. The CDR3 is 14 residues long. This CDR3 reads CATSRGGEGVEQYF. CDR3 bases: TGTGCCACCAGCAGGGGGGGAGAGGGCGTTGAGCAGTACTTC.

The chain combines TRBV1 with TRBJ1-1. TRBV1 is a listed pseudogene. The CDR3 loop spans 15 amino acids. CDR3 sequence: CTTYRDTGVGTEAFF. CDR3 nucleotides: TGCACCACGTACCGGGACACGGGAGTCGGGACTGAAGCTTTCTTT.

The chain has TRBV10-1 and TRBJ2-3; D not resolved. The CDR3 consists of 14 residues. Germline CDR1 WNHNN, CDR2 SYGVQD (reference sequence). V shed 4 bases and J shed 4 bases, with 12 bases lying between them. The CDR3 region has the DNA TGCGCCAGCAGTGTCGGGCAGGACGCAGATACGCAGTATTTT. Protein product: CASSVGQDADTQYF.

V gene TRBV13 combines with J gene TRBJ2-1; 11 bases map to TRBD2. Looked up from germline, CDR1 is PRHDT and CDR2 is FYEKMQ (reference sequence). This CDR3 region has 16 residues. The V gene end was trimmed by 6 bases and the J gene end by 3 bases; junction bases not matched to a gene: 7. Here the CDR3 DNA reads TGTGCCAGCAGTCCTCCCGGGACTAGCGGCTACAATGAGCAGTTCTTC. As protein: CASSPPGTSGYNEQFF.

The chain has TRBV5-1 and TRBJ2-3; TRBD1 or TRBD2 may be the D gene (6 bases each). Germline CDR1 and CDR2: SGHRS and YFSETQ. V was pared by 4 bases and J by 1 base, with 16 bases between. The CDR3 totals 16 residues. This CDR3 is CASSLGWGAGTDTQYF. As DNA, the CDR3 is TGCGCCAGCAGCCTCGGCTGGGGGGCCGGCACAGATACGCAGTATTTT.

This clone was seen many times. The chain carries TRBV7-5 and TRBJ2-7; the D call in the table, TRBD2, was not verified against the DNA. TRBV7-5 is a pseudogene segment. This CDR3 region has 16 residues. The CDR3 bases are TGTGCCAGCAGCTTACTTGCGGGAGTAGGGGTGGGCGAGCAGTACTTC. Protein: CASSLLAGVGVGEQYF.

This rearrangement joins TRBV7-2 to TRBJ1-5; D is perhaps TRBD1 (5 bases). CDR1 SGHTA and CDR2 FQGNSA come from the germline V gene. This CDR3 region has 15 residues. V lost 6 bases to trimming and J lost 2 bases, with 14 bases between them. The CDR3, as DNA: TGTGCCAGCAGTACCCGGGGGGAGGGCAATCAGCCCCAGCATTTT. Protein sequence: CASSTRGEGNQPQHF.

Here the CDR3 reads CASSYSGQGNTIYF. CDR3 bases: TGTGCCAGCAGTTACTCGGGACAGGGAAACACCATATATTTT. V usage is TRBV6-5 and J usage is TRBJ1-3; 7 bases are shared with TRBD1. The CDR3 runs to 14 residues. The germline gives CDR1 MNHEY, CDR2 SVGAGI. The V segment lost 0 bases and the J segment 4 bases; nucleotides outside the gene matches: 0.

The chain links TRBV11-3 to TRBJ2-7, with 8 bases aligning to TRBD2. J gave up 2 bases and V 3 bases, and 6 bases lay outside the gene matches. The CDR3 contains 15 residues. Germline CDR1 and CDR2: SGHNT and YENEEA. CDR3 DNA: TGTGCCAGCAGCTTTGCCCCCGGGGGGGCCTACGAGCAGTACTTC. It yields the protein CASSFAPGGAYEQYF.

This clone was observed a handful of times. The CDR3 loop is CASSSSGTDTQYF. The CDR3 coding sequence is TGTGCCAGCAGCTCGAGTGGCACAGATACGCAGTATTTT. This chain uses TRBV6-4 with TRBJ2-3; D is unclear. With 6 bases removed from V and 1 base from J, the gap between germline ends came to 8 bases. The CDR3 runs to 13 residues. Germline CDR1 is MRHNA and CDR2 is SNTAGT.

This clone occurred a few times. This sequence joins TRBV2 and TRBJ2-7, with TRBD1 matching 10 bases. V lost 1 base, J lost 6 bases, and 0 bases stayed unmatched. Germline V gene data show CDR1 as SNHLY and CDR2 as FYNNEI. The length of the CDR3 is 13 residues. The CDR3 reads CASSEGTGGEQYF. DNA for the CDR3: TGTGCCAGCAGTGAAGGGACAGGGGGCGAGCAGTACTTC.

The chain recombines TRBV19 with TRBJ2-3; D unresolved. CDR1 is LNHDA, CDR2 SQIVND, per germline (reference sequence). V was trimmed by 5 bases and J by 4 bases, leaving 22 bases between them. CDR3 length equals 17 residues. DNA of the CDR3: TGTGCCAGTAGTCACCGGCGAGGCGATGTCGTACCAGATACGCAGTATTTT. This translates into CASSHRRGDVVPDTQYF.

The genes are TRBV27 and TRBJ1-1; no clear D gene. This CDR3 has 15 residues. V gave up 5 bases and J gave up 1 base, with 14 bases separating them. The germline gives CDR1 MNHEY, CDR2 SMNVEV (reference sequence). The CDR3 loop is CASSPLRHWNTEAFF. The CDR3 nucleotides are TGTGCCAGCAGTCCACTGAGACACTGGAACACTGAAGCTTTCTTT.

The chain joins TRBV11-2 to TRBJ2-7, with a tentative D call TRBD2 (6 bases). Germline V gives CDR1 SGHAT, CDR2 FQNNGV. CDR3 length equals 11 residues. The ends were cut back, 5 bases at V and 6 bases at J, with 8 bases in the middle. CDR3 sequence: CASSTGSEQYF. In DNA form, the CDR3 reads TGTGCCAGCAGCACCGGGAGCGAGCAGTACTTC.

The chain combines TRBV5-1 with TRBJ2-1; D is tentatively TRBD1 or TRBD2 (6 bases each). Germline loops: CDR1 SGHRS, CDR2 YFSETQ. This CDR3 is built from 14 residues. Trimming shortened V by 7 bases and J by 9 bases, and 20 bases separated the two germline ends. The CDR3 DNA reads as TGCGCCAGCGGATCCCGAGGGGGGAAGAGTGAGCAGTTCTTC. Translated, it gives CASGSRGGKSEQFF.

This clone was seen a handful of times. The gene calls are TRBV2 and TRBJ1-5; possible D gene TRBD1, 5 bases. The CDR3 is made up of 18 amino acids. Deletions cut 3 bases from V and 1 base from J, with 19 bases between. Germline CDR1 and CDR2: SNHLY and FYNNEI. CDR3 sequence reads: CASSDLIQGGGSNQPQHF. CDR3 nucleotides: TGTGCCAGCAGTGACCTCATTCAGGGAGGTGGAAGCAATCAGCCCCAGCATTTT. The full variable domain, with the rest looked up from reference TRBV2 and TRBJ1-5, is EPEVTQTPSHQVTQMGQEVILRCVPISNHLYFYWYRQILGQKVEFLVSFYNNEISEKSEIFDDQFSVERPDGSNFTLKIRSTKLEDSAMYFCASSDLIQGGGSNQPQHFGDGTRLSIL.

This clone has only a few counts. V usage is TRBV27 and J usage is TRBJ2-2; D ambiguous. Trimming took 6 bases from V and 9 from J, leaving 11 bases between them. Germline CDR1 is MNHEY and CDR2 is SMNVEV (reference sequence). CDR3 size: 12 residues. For the CDR3, the DNA is TGTGCCAGCAGCTACCTCAATAGGGAGCTGTTTTTT. Its translation is CASSYLNRELFF.

This clone was observed once. The chain carries TRBV28 and TRBJ2-1; no firm D call. The CDR3 length is 12 residues. Trimming pared 6 bases from V and 4 bases from J, leaving 7 bases between. From germline, CDR1 is MDHEN and CDR2 SYDVKM. This CDR3 reads CASSQGYNEQFF. The CDR3 coding sequence is TGTGCCAGCAGCCAAGGGTACAATGAGCAGTTCTTC.

V is TRBV2 and J is TRBJ2-7; 9 bases align to TRBD1. Trimming removed 2 bases from V and 3 bases from J; junction bases left unmatched: 5. Looked up from germline, CDR1 is SNHLY and CDR2 is FYNNEI. The CDR3 loop spans 15 amino acids. Written as DNA, the CDR3 is TGTGCCAGCAGTGAATTCGGGACAGGGCTCTACGAGCAGTACTTC. This codes for CASSEFGTGLYEQYF.

V usage is TRBV11-2 and J usage is TRBJ2-7; D gene ambiguous. V shed 1 base and J shed 2 bases, with 6 bases lying between them. Germline V lookup: CDR1 SGHAT, CDR2 FQNNGV. The CDR3 has 13 residues. The CDR3 protein is CASSLGLPYEQYF. The CDR3 coding sequence is TGTGCCAGCAGCTTAGGTTTACCCTACGAGCAGTACTTC.

The chain uses TRBV28 and TRBJ1-5, with TRBD1 matching over 7 bases. V was pared by 10 bases and J by 2 bases, with 8 bases of the junction left unmatched. CDR3 length equals 14 residues. Germline CDR1 MDHEN, CDR2 SYDVKM. CDR3 sequence (DNA): TGTGCCACCAACGACAGGGTGGGCAATCAGCCCCAGCATTTT. It codes for CATNDRVGNQPQHF.